This is a list of T cell receptor beta chains from one sample in a study of blood T cell repertoires in COVID-19. The assay was immunoSEQ multiplex PCR, and TCRdb's table has in-frame clones only and misses some. The sample yields about 110,000 clones, over 60% seen once. Sequenced input: peripheral blood. These receptors all stem from a woman of 80 years or more with active or convalescent COVID-19. CDR3s include the opening cysteine and the closing phenylalanine or tryptophan. The order of the fields is D gene, J gene, clone size, V gene, CDR3 protein, CDR3 DNA. D genes are given only for firm matches. Size is omitted from some rows. Given values are once, few, many or a class for expanded clones.

>TRBD2|TRBJ2-2|-|TRBV10-1
CATRAGAGTGELFF
TGCGCCACCCGAGCGGGAGCGGGCACCGGGGAGCTGTTTTTT
>TRBD1|TRBJ2-1|-|TRBV6-2/TRBV6-3
CASSYKGAGEQFF
TGTGCCAGCAGTTACAAGGGGGCCGGTGAGCAGTTCTTC
>TRBD1|TRBJ2-1|-|TRBV7-2
CASSPRDRGNNEQFF
TGTGCCAGCAGCCCCCGGGACAGGGGAAACAATGAGCAGTTCTTC
>TRBD1|TRBJ2-7|-|TRBV7-2
CASSPGQGVGEQYF
TGTGCCAGCAGCCCTGGACAGGGAGTGGGCGAGCAGTACTTC
>TRBD2|TRBJ2-7|-|TRBV10-3
CAISGSGRGSYEQYF
TGTGCCATCAGCGGTAGCGGGAGGGGCTCCTACGAGCAGTACTTC
>TRBD2|TRBJ2-2|-|TRBV28
CASSTSGRHTGELFF
TGTGCCAGCAGTACTAGCGGGAGGCATACCGGGGAGCTGTTTTTT
>-|TRBJ2-1|-|TRBV7-8
CASSLYSGGSYNEQFF
TGTGCCAGCAGCCTTTATAGCGGAGGCTCCTACAATGAGCAGTTCTTC
>TRBD1|TRBJ2-4|-|TRBV2
CASSEGTGLAKNIQYF
TGTGCCAGCAGTGAGGGGACAGGCCTAGCCAAAAACATTCAGTACTTC
>-|TRBJ2-7|few|TRBV28
CASSSMGGGSFSYEQYF
TGTGCCAGCAGTTCCATGGGGGGCGGGAGCTTCTCCTACGAGCAGTACTTC
>TRBD1|TRBJ1-5|-|TRBV30
CAWADRGDQPQHF
TGTGCCTGGGCGGACAGGGGGGATCAGCCCCAGCATTTT
>-|TRBJ2-7|few|TRBV6-5
CASRTTQGFEQYF
TGTGCCAGCAGAACAACACAGGGTTTCGAGCAGTACTTC
>TRBD2|TRBJ2-2|-|TRBV10-2
CASPPGKAGGTTGELFF
TGCGCCAGCCCGCCCGGGAAAGCGGGAGGTACCACCGGGGAGCTGTTTTTT
>TRBD1|TRBJ1-3|-|TRBV28
CASSFWTGLGSGNTIYF
TGTGCCAGCAGTTTCTGGACAGGACTTGGCTCTGGAAACACCATATATTTT
>TRBD1|TRBJ1-4|-|TRBV29-1
CSVLRSGTEATNEKLFF
TGCAGCGTACTTAGAAGTGGGACAGAGGCAACTAATGAAAAACTGTTTTTT
>TRBD1|TRBJ1-3|-|TRBV18
CASSPRGTGVGSGNTIYF
TGTGCCAGCTCACCAAGGGGGACAGGGGTCGGCTCTGGAAACACCATATATTTT
>-|TRBJ2-5|-|TRBV7-9
CASSVAWGRVETQYF
TGTGCCAGCAGCGTAGCTTGGGGGCGAGTGGAGACCCAGTACTTC
>TRBD2|TRBJ2-7|-|TRBV5-6
CASSRGLADVYEQYF
TGTGCCAGCAGCAGGGGACTAGCGGATGTTTACGAGCAGTACTTC
>-|TRBJ1-2|-|TRBV2
CASAIEVGVGYTF
TGTGCCAGCGCTATCGAGGTAGGGGTTGGCTACACCTTC
>-|TRBJ1-2|-|TRBV28
CASNLHGDFYGYTF
TGTGCCAGCAATCTCCACGGAGATTTCTATGGCTACACCTTC
>-|TRBJ2-3|-|TRBV29-1
CSVEGLGVDTQYF
TGCAGCGTTGAAGGCCTAGGGGTAGATACGCAGTATTTT
>-|TRBJ2-7|-|TRBV5-5
CASSLSGDSSYEQYF
TGTGCCAGCAGCTTGTCGGGGGATTCGTCCTACGAGCAGTACTTC
>TRBD1|TRBJ2-1|-|TRBV5-1
CASSLQTGDEQFF
TGCGCCAGCAGCTTGCAGACAGGGGATGAGCAGTTCTTC
>-|TRBJ1-2|once|TRBV18
CASSPPGILRHGYTF
TGTGCCAGCTCACCACCCGGGATCCTCCGCCATGGCTACACCTTC
>-|TRBJ2-2|-|TRBV5-5
CASSRYYTGELFF
TGTGCCAGCAGCCGGTACTACACCGGGGAGCTGTTTTTT
>-|TRBJ2-7|-|TRBV27
CASSSGPMISYEQYF
TGTGCCAGCAGTTCAGGGCCGATGATATCCTACGAGCAGTACTTC
>-|TRBJ1-6|-|TRBV4-2
CASSQGARDGGFGSLHF
TGTGCCAGCAGCCAAGGTGCTCGAGACGGGGGTTTTGGGTCCCTCCACTTT
>TRBD1|TRBJ1-4|-|TRBV19
CASSIGGTGEGKLFF
TGTGCCAGTAGTATAGGTGGGACAGGGGAAGGAAAACTGTTTTTT
>TRBD2|TRBJ2-1|-|TRBV5-5
CASSRLAGDLNEQFF
TGTGCCAGCAGCCGACTAGCGGGAGACTTAAATGAGCAGTTCTTC
>TRBD1|TRBJ1-4|-|TRBV5-1
CASSVSTGVGEKLFF
TGCGCCAGCAGCGTGTCAACAGGGGTTGGGGAAAAACTGTTTTTT
>-|TRBJ2-3|few|TRBV7-9
CASSPPSSDTQYF
TGTGCCAGCAGCCCCCCCTCCAGTGATACGCAGTATTTT
>-|TRBJ2-7|-|TRBV20-1
CSASEQGRSYEQYF
TGCAGTGCTAGTGAACAGGGGAGGTCCTACGAGCAGTACTTC
>TRBD2|TRBJ2-7|-|TRBV5-1
CASSPTSGSYEQYF
TGCGCCAGCAGTCCGACTAGCGGGAGCTACGAGCAGTACTTC
>TRBD1|TRBJ1-2|-|TRBV3-1/TRBV3-2
CASSQDRTGGSAYGYTF
TGTGCCAGCAGCCAAGATCGGACAGGGGGTTCGGCATATGGCTACACCTTC